A selection of T cell receptor beta chains follows, all from one sample in a study of siplizumab effects on memory and regulatory T cells. Repertoires were generated with immunoSEQ multiplex PCR, while TCRdb's copy carries only in-frame clones and drops some. The sample lists some 100,000 clones, 85% to 95% occurring once. Sequencing used non-Treg CD4+ T cells sorted from blood. The origin of the receptors is a human donor in good health. CDR3s include the opening cysteine and the closing phenylalanine or tryptophan. A D gene is named only where the DNA matches it firmly. A clone size is listed for some rows: how often the clone was seen (once, few, many), or a class if it is expanded.

clone_size	v_call	j_call	d_call	cdr3_aa	cdr3_nt
.	TRBV6-5	TRBJ2-3	.	CASRSGSRSDTQYF	TGTGCCAGCAGGTCCGGGAGCCGTTCGGATACGCAGTATTTT
.	TRBV28	TRBJ1-4	.	CASSLPGEKLFF	TGTGCCAGCAGCTTGCCGGGTGAAAAACTGTTTTTT
.	TRBV19	TRBJ2-7	.	CASRATASYEQYF	TGTGCCAGTAGAGCGACGGCCTCCTACGAGCAGTACTTC
.	TRBV27	TRBJ2-4	TRBD1	CASSPLQGTFAKNIQYF	TGTGCCAGCAGCCCCTTACAGGGGACCTTTGCCAAAAACATTCAGTACTTC
once	TRBV27	TRBJ2-7	TRBD2	CASSFLGGAGYEQYF	TGTGCCAGCAGTTTCCTCGGGGGGGCTGGCTACGAGCAGTACTTC
.	TRBV5-1	TRBJ2-3	.	CASKQGADTQYF	TGCGCCAGCAAACAGGGTGCCGATACGCAGTATTTT
once	TRBV4-1	TRBJ2-5	.	CASSQAERLQETQYF	TGCGCCAGCAGCCAAGCGGAGCGACTACAAGAGACCCAGTACTTC
.	TRBV5-1	TRBJ2-1	.	CASSLVRGNEQFF	TGCGCCAGCAGCTTGGTTAGGGGGAATGAGCAGTTCTTC
.	TRBV7-3	TRBJ2-7	TRBD2	CASSETSASSYEQYF	TGTGCCAGCAGCGAAACTAGCGCGAGCTCCTACGAGCAGTACTTC
.	TRBV28	TRBJ2-3	.	CASSPVTVARTDTQYF	TGTGCCAGCAGTCCCGTCACAGTAGCAAGGACAGATACGCAGTATTTT
.	TRBV28	TRBJ1-2	.	CASSLLPSTGSSYGYTF	TGTGCCAGCAGTCTACTCCCCTCGACAGGATCCTCCTATGGCTACACCTTC
.	TRBV6-1	TRBJ2-7	.	CASSLGTPTGGQYF	TGTGCCAGCAGTTTAGGGACGCCGACCGGGGGGCAGTACTTC
.	TRBV2	TRBJ2-4	.	CASSVTGAKNIQYF	TGTGCCAGCAGTGTTACAGGAGCCAAAAACATTCAGTACTTC
.	TRBV5-4	TRBJ2-7	TRBD2	CASSYSLAGLSYEQYF	TGTGCCAGCAGCTATTCTTTAGCGGGACTCTCCTACGAGCAGTACTTC
.	TRBV6-5	TRBJ1-1	.	CASSYGQNTEAFF	TGTGCCAGCAGTTACGGACAGAACACTGAAGCTTTCTTT
.	TRBV11-1	TRBJ2-3	.	CASSPRTSSTDTQYF	TGTGCCAGCAGCCCAAGGACATCTAGCACAGATACGCAGTATTTT
.	TRBV18	TRBJ2-5	.	CASSPGLRRETQYF	TGTGCCAGCTCACCAGGGTTAAGGAGAGAGACCCAGTACTTC
.	TRBV6-5	TRBJ2-7	.	CASSYSPRGGESLKYF	TGTGCCAGCAGTTACTCCCCTAGGGGGGGCGAAAGCTTAAAGTACTTC
.	TRBV27	TRBJ1-2	.	CASSLSGGLVDTF	TGTGCCAGCAGTTTATCGGGCGGTTTGGTAGACACCTTC
.	TRBV28	TRBJ2-7	.	CASRLGTYEQYF	TGTGCCAGCAGACTCGGAACCTACGAGCAGTACTTC
.	TRBV28	TRBJ2-7	.	CAILEGPGGEQYF	TGTGCCATCCTCGAGGGGCCCGGAGGCGAGCAGTACTTC
.	TRBV6-1	TRBJ2-7	TRBD1	CASNNRDRGLEQYF	TGTGCCAGCAATAACCGGGACAGGGGTCTCGAGCAGTACTTC
.	TRBV19	TRBJ2-5	.	CASSIDGRETQYF	TGTGCCAGTAGTATAGATGGGAGAGAGACCCAGTACTTC
.	TRBV7-8	TRBJ2-3	.	CASSLARWRAGGTDTQYF	TGTGCCAGCAGCTTAGCCCGATGGAGGGCCGGGGGCACAGATACGCAGTATTTT
.	TRBV7-3	TRBJ2-7	TRBD1	CASSLRGGTGSYEQYF	TGTGCCAGCAGCTTAAGAGGGGGGACAGGCTCCTACGAGCAGTACTTC
.	TRBV28	TRBJ2-6	.	CASSPGGSGANVLTF	TGTGCCAGCAGTCCTGGGGGCTCTGGGGCCAACGTCCTGACTTTC
once	TRBV5-3	TRBJ1-5	TRBD1	CARSNPGQRNQPQHF	TGTGCCAGGAGCAATCCGGGACAGAGAAATCAGCCCCAGCATTTT
.	TRBV10-3	TRBJ2-1	.	CAISELDNNEQFF	TGTGCCATCAGTGAATTGGATAACAATGAGCAGTTCTTC
.	TRBV13	TRBJ2-7	.	CASSNHLASQYF	TGTGCCAGCAGTAATCATCTGGCTAGTCAGTACTTC
.	TRBV14	TRBJ2-1	TRBD2	CASSHSRIAGLHNEQFF	TGTGCCAGCAGCCATTCCCGGATAGCGGGACTACACAATGAGCAGTTCTTC
.	TRBV5-1	TRBJ2-1	.	CASSGGLSYNEQFF	TGCGCCAGCAGCGGGGGACTTTCCTACAATGAGCAGTTCTTC
.	TRBV28	TRBJ1-6	TRBD1	CASKTGDRNSPLHF	TGTGCCAGCAAGACGGGGGACAGGAATTCACCCCTCCACTTT
.	TRBV28	TRBJ1-5	.	CASSRATGGNQPQHF	TGTGCCAGCAGTCGAGCGACAGGAGGCAATCAGCCCCAGCATTTT
.	TRBV7-3	TRBJ2-3	.	CASSSDRNTQYF	TGTGCCAGCAGCTCTGACCGGAATACGCAGTATTTT
.	TRBV9	TRBJ1-1	TRBD1	CASSVDYRGTEAFF	TGTGCCAGCAGCGTAGATTACAGGGGCACTGAAGCTTTCTTT
few	TRBV9	TRBJ2-2	.	CASSVVPSRGELFF	TGTGCCAGCAGCGTAGTCCCCAGCAGAGGGGAGCTGTTTTTT
.	TRBV5-1	TRBJ2-2	.	CASSLAVGLSGELFF	TGCGCCAGCAGCTTGGCCGTCGGGCTCAGCGGGGAGCTGTTTTTT
.	TRBV9	TRBJ1-2	.	CASSPSPSRNYGYTF	TGTGCCAGCTCCCCTTCCCCCAGCAGGAACTATGGCTACACCTTC
.	TRBV4-1	TRBJ2-1	TRBD2	CASSQTTSGSSNEQFF	TGCGCCAGCAGCCAGACGACTAGCGGGAGTTCGAATGAGCAGTTCTTC
.	TRBV11-2	TRBJ1-2	.	CASSSDGTNYGYTF	TGTGCCAGCAGCTCGGACGGGACTAACTATGGCTACACCTTC
.	TRBV4-1	TRBJ2-3	.	CASSPYRNGETSTDTQYF	TGCGCCAGCAGCCCCTACCGGAATGGTGAAACTAGCACAGATACGCAGTATTTT